This record covers a single T cell receptor beta chain. There is no known antigen for this receptor. The cohort was made up of roughly 670 healthy bone marrow donors. All cohort members were sampled while nominally healthy, although unrecorded immune exposures were likely present. The donor tested CMV seropositive, placing the donor among the approximately 310 seropositive members of the cohort. A peripheral blood sample was provided by each donor, and peripheral blood mononuclear cells were used for TCR beta sequencing. Genomic DNA extraction from the blood cell samples was performed with the Qiagen DNeasy Blood Extraction Kit. The data derive from a study of cytomegalovirus exposure and HLA in healthy donors (dated by TCRdb to the late 2010s). With respect to the entire study: An earlier analysis of approximately 640 of the donors reported approximately 300 Gb of sequence data and some 120 million unique TCR beta sequences from about 180 million T cells. In a later analysis, previously published TCR beta repertoires from 670 or so donors were re-analyzed and high-resolution HLA genotyping was added so that TCR occurrence patterns could be studied. A later genetic analysis used genome-wide SNP genotypes for about 60% of the roughly 700 donors, treating that subset as a discovery cohort. Class I and class II HLA loci were covered by the typing at four-digit resolution. To predict cytomegalovirus infection status, the study brought together high-throughput TCR immunosequencing, statistical association of individual TCRs with disease status, and machine learning. Every repertoire in the discovery cohort had been generated on one and the same sequencing platform. A separate validation cohort of 100 to 150 different subjects was used in addition to the approximately 610-subject first cohort. To decide whether each TCR beta V gene segment behaved as functional or pseudogenic, an earlier analysis of approximately 620 of the donors relied on high-throughput TCR beta sequencing. The genetic ancestry cluster associated with self-reported Caucasian donors included 81% of the roughly 380 genotyped donors. Because of strong linkage in the cohort, roughly five DR-DQ haplotypes were treated as single units for association and clustering. The aim of the study was to test whether cataloging public T cell receptors could identify signatures of past pathogen exposure. Alongside the repertoire data, information on donor age, sex, ethnicity and CMV serostatus was compiled. Typing coverage varied by locus: about 620-630 donors for A, B, C, DRB1 and DQB1; roughly 500 for DQA1; 606 for DPA1; 450 to 480 for DPB1. The study profiled the T cell repertoires of fewer than 850 subjects by immunosequencing and related them to cytomegalovirus serostatus. An early release that covered some 640 HLA-typed donors contained 250 to 350 gigabases of sequencing data and tens of millions of unique TCR sequences. Across 398 genotyped donors of the cohort, an average of about 200,000 unique TCR beta nucleotide sequences per donor were sequenced, and approximately 19% of those sequences were non-productive. Rather than using new phenotypic data, the later analysis identified candidate immune exposures from TCR beta sequences and from how often those sequences occurred across donors. What the research found in general, with its limitations: In both the original and validation cohorts, the classifier was reported to diagnose cytomegalovirus status with high specificity and sensitivity. Most TCR sequences were observed very rarely across donors, whereas some public TCRs were present in many individuals. A further reported finding was that TCR beta sequences accurately predicted the HLA-A and HLA-B alleles for most subjects in the first cohort. Most CMV-associated TCR beta chains appeared to be HLA-restricted in a later analysis, and the HLA associations seemed to be driven largely by CMV exposure. In vitro tests confirmed that a few of the cytomegalovirus-associated TCR beta chains recognize cytomegalovirus antigens. In a later analysis, HLA-associated TCR beta chains showed more clonal expansion and lower generation probabilities than non-associated chains that were equally common. Because counts were too low, approximately 18 rarely observed V segments, including chromosome 9 orphons, were excluded from the earlier analysis of several hundred of the donors. At a false discovery rate of 0.05, a later analysis linked roughly 17,000 TCR beta sequences to specific HLA alleles. According to the authors, the approach could potentially be generalized to other disease states and immunological phenotypes. For the cohort, immune exposure information was limited to CMV serostatus. Because HLA typing was unavailable for some donors at each locus, only the typed subset was used in association tests. Linkage disequilibrium might explain the correlated functional status among segregating V segments, but an unknown experimental factor could not be excluded. Sequencing depth was assumed to be roughly uniform across donors in the presence/absence analyses, though that assumption may not hold. The cohort was sequenced for TCR beta chains only, and without alpha or paired-chain data the features that could be detected were limited. The study gave a list of 150 to 200 TCR beta chains associated with cytomegalovirus. In an earlier analysis of 587 of the donors, most TCR beta V segments appeared in productive rearrangements about 87% or about 30% of the time, broadly matching IMGT annotations. A later genetic analysis associated a missense DCLRE1C variant with V-gene and J-gene trimming of TCR beta chains, and an independent cohort replicated the association. The sequencing pipeline was judged likely to have produced a cluster of highly shared sequence variants as a technical artifact. In a later analysis, TCR association rates were found to vary across HLA loci, with the most associated TCRs seen for DRB1 alleles and the fewest for HLA-C alleles. Strong co-occurrence of HLA alleles, especially DR and DQ, made assigning TCR associations to individual alleles difficult. The 87-base-pair reads could not distinguish some IMGT-functional V segments, including TRBV6-2 and TRBV6-3, so those segments were excluded. Several of the top co-occurrence clusters appeared to be linked to parvovirus B19, influenza, CMV and Epstein-Barr virus, according to a later analysis. According to a later genetic analysis, donors in an Asian-associated ancestry cluster had fewer N-insertions in productive TCRs than the roughly 670-donor mean.

To prepare the library, the immunoSEQ multiplex PCR assay was applied. The multiplex PCR relied on a mix of 60 forward primers for TCR Vbeta segments and 13 reverse primers for TCR Jbeta segments. The CDR3 region of rearranged TCR beta genes was amplified from genomic DNA by a multiplex PCR assay. Amplified TCR beta libraries were sequenced as 87-base-pair reads on the Illumina HiSeq System. The study's own analysis went as follows. In a later analysis, tens of millions of unique TCR beta chains were counted across the roughly 610 repertoires, and approximately 11 million of these chains were shared by at least two donors. A nearest-neighbor algorithm error-corrected the raw reads and collapsed the reads into unique sequences, merging closely related sequences to remove PCR and sequencing errors. Alignment of CDR3 sequences to IMGT reference sequences was used to assign V, D and J gene segments. For a sequence to be retained, at least a six-nucleotide match to both a V gene segment and a J gene segment was required. Rearrangements were called productive when the CDR3 lacked stop codons and stayed in frame with V and J; all others were non-productive. Following IMGT convention, CDR3 was defined as the stretch from the second conserved V-encoded cysteine to the conserved J-encoded phenylalanine. Sequences without an unambiguous match to a single V gene segment were excluded from the earlier analysis of about 640 of the donors. An earlier analysis of 587 of the donors called V segments functional above 56.7% productive rearrangements and segregating when the between-donor standard deviation exceeded 5%. A statistical classification framework was built to diagnose cytomegalovirus status from the catalog of TCR beta chain sequences. V and J gene assignment, in a later analysis, came from comparing TCR nucleotide sequences with IMGT/GENE-DB human TR gene sequences. The TCRdist pipeline was used in a later analysis to assign CDR3 sequences and most-parsimonious VDJ recombination scenarios. In a later analysis, every TCR beta chain was defined by the combination of its CDR3 amino acid sequence and its V-gene family, and reads without a unique V-gene family were dropped. As a way to deal with suspected cross-contamination and a sequencing artifact, a later analysis dropped 592 nucleotide sequences that were highly shared and had low generation probability. For each public chain, a later analysis derived a clonal expansion index from normalized ranks of inferred template counts within each repertoire. In a later analysis, generation probabilities were computed with a VDJ recombination model fitted to out-of-frame rearrangements, and the resulting probabilities were checked against IGoR. A later analysis scored TCR-TCR, TCR-HLA and TCR-CMV co-occurrence with hypergeometric tests, applying a repertoire-size bias correction to TCR pairs. A later analysis estimated false discovery rates by permuting HLA or CMV assignments 20 times. In a later analysis, co-occurring TCRs were grouped using DBSCAN, and TCRdist sequence similarity was added for clustering within HLA-allele-positive subsets. For co-occurrence clustering, repertoires with fewer than 30,000 or more than 120,000 public chains were excluded, along with a handful of repertoires with anomalous nucleotide sharing. TCRdb limited this immuneACCESS table to in-frame rearrangements with V and J called. A share of clones is missing; checked studies link under half to unresolved V genes, and the rest is unexplained. V, J and clone size were drawn from that table, and D and trimming were deduced from the DNA. In this sample's table one finds around 70,000 clones. Approximately 3.6% of the sample belongs to the ten largest clones.

V and J lose 0 bases and 2 bases, and a span of 20 bases separates them. The CDR1 and CDR2 encoded by the germline V gene are MGHRA and YSYEKL. Inclusive of the bounding cysteine and phenylalanine, the CDR3 is 18 residues long. Only the CDR3 DNA is retained, 54 bases long and in frame from the first base. This receptor was obtained from a female donor in good health and CMV-seropositive. The V and J segments used are TRBV4-1 and TRBJ2-7, with a weak D call of TRBD2 (6 bases match). The sample taken for sequencing was PBMCs. The DNA is as follows: TGCGCCAGCAGCCAAGATATCCCTGGGGGGACCCGTACCTACGAGCAGTACTTC. This gives the protein CASSQDIPGGTRTYEQYF.